This T cell receptor (beta chain) was observed in a study of metastatic and nonmetastatic thyroid tumors. Study context: Across peripheral blood and tumor or nodule tissue samples taken from malignant and benign thyroid patients, the repertoires were compared with one another.

Every patient was untreated before thyroid surgery. In germline, CDR1 is MGHRA, CDR2 YSYEKL. The CDR3 runs 14 residues. Trimming left V 3 bases short and J 4 bases short, with 10 bases between. Study-wide findings and caveats: Significantly higher TCR beta diversity was reportedly seen in malignant thyroid tumors than benign nodules, in blood and tumor.

As handled by the study authors: Across clinicopathological groups, CDR3 differences served as the basis for building a distant-metastasis classifier for papillary thyroid cancer. TCRdb re-analyzed the PCR reads using MiXCR. None of the V and J calls come from the authors' own analysis; TCRdb made them. The data show 20,000 to 25,000 clones, with approximately 30% seen just once and 5% to 7% held by the top ten. By its share, this clone is medium-sized. Antigen specificity is unknown. This TCR came from a female donor with papillary thyroid cancer or a benign thyroid nodule (not recorded which). Some clones in this sample may be carry-over from other donors' samples. The sequenced sample consisted of tumor tissue. The chain joins TRBV4-1 to TRBJ1-5, with D possibly being TRBD1 (5 bases). This CDR3 reads CASSHREGNQPQHF. The CDR3 DNA is TGCGCCAGCAGCCACCGAGAGGGGAATCAGCCCCAGCATTTT.